This TCR beta chain was retrieved from a study of blood T cell repertoires in COVID-19. Study overall: The United States, Italy and Spain provided the acute and convalescent COVID-19 samples.

In the source study's methods: The authors estimated nucleated cell counts from reference gene primer amplification. Libraries were prepared by immunoSEQ multiplex PCR; TCRdb keeps only in-frame clonotypes and omits some of them. The V and J calls and clone size come from that table; D and trimming were worked out from the DNA. The data contain about 160,000 clones, roughly 91% of them singletons. Trimming took 2 bases from V and 4 from J, leaving 12 bases between them. The CDR3 is 14 amino acids. The germline V gene has CDR1 MNHEY and CDR2 SMNVEV (reference sequence). This TCR derives from a woman between 45 and 60 years old with acute or convalescent COVID-19. The material sequenced was peripheral blood. The chain couples TRBV27 to TRBJ2-7; no clear D. Here the CDR3 reads CASSLLPDLYEQYF. DNA for the CDR3: TGTGCCAGCAGTTTACTTCCCGACTTATACGAGCAGTACTTC.